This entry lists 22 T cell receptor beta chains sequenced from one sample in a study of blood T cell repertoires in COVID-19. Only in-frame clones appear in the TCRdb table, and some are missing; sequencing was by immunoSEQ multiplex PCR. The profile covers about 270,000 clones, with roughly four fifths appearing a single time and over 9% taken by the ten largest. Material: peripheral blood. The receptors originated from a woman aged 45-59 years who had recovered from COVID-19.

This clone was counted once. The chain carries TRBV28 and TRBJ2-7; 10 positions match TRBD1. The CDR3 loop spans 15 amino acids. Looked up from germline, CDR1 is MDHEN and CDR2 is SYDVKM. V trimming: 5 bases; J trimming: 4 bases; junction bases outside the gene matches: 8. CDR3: CASSLWTGGRYEQYF. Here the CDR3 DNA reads TGTGCCAGCAGTCTTTGGACAGGGGGACGATACGAGCAGTACTTC.

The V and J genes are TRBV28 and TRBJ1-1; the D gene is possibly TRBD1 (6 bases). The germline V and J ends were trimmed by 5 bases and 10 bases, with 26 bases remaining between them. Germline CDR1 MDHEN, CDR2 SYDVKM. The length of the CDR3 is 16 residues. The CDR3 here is CASSPQGLQDLLRAFF. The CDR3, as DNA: TGTGCCAGCAGTCCCCAGGGGCTCCAAGACTTGCTCCGAGCTTTCTTT.

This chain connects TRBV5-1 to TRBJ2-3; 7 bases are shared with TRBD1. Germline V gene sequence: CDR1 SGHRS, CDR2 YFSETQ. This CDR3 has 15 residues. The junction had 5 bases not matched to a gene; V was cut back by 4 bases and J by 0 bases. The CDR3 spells CASSLTGISTDTQYF. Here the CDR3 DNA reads TGCGCCAGCAGCCTGACAGGGATCAGCACAGATACGCAGTATTTT.

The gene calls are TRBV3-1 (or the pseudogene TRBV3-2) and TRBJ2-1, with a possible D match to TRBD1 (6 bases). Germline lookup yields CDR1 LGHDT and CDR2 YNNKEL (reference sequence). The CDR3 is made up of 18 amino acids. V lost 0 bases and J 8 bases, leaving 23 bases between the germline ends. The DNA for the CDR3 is TGTGCCAGCAGCCAAGATTTGGGGGCGCGGGCCTCTTTGCATGAGCAGTTCTTC. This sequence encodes CASSQDLGARASLHEQFF.

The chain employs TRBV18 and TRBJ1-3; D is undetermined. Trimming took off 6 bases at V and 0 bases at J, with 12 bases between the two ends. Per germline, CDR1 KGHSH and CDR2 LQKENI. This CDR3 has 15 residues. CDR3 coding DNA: TGTGCCAGCTCGCTCCCCTACAGCTCTGGAAACACCATATATTTT. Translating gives CASSLPYSSGNTIYF.

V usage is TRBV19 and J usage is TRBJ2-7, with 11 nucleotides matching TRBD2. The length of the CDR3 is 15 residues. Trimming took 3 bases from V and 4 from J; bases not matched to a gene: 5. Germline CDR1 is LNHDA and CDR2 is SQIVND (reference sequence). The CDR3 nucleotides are TGTGCCAGTAGTATGACCGCTAGCGGGAGGTACGAGCAGTACTTC. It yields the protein CASSMTASGRYEQYF.

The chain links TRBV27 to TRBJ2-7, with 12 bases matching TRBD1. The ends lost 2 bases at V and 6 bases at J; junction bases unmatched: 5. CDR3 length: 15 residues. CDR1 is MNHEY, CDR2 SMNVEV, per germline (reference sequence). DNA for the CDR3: TGTGCCAGCAGTTTAGGGGGACAGGGGGCGAGCGAGCAGTACTTC. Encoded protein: CASSLGGQGASEQYF.

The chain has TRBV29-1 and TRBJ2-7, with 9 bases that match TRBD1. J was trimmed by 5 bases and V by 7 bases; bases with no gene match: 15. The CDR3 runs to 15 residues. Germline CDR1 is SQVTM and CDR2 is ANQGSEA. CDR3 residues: CSAVGQGSWQNEQYF. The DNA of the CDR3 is TGCAGCGCGGTGGGACAGGGTTCGTGGCAAAACGAGCAGTACTTC.

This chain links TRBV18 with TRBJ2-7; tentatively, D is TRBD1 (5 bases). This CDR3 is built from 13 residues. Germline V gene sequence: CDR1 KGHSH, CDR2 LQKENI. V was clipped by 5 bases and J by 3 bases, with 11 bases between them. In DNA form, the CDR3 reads TGTGCCAGCTCATCGACAGTCTACTACGAGCAGTACTTC. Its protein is CASSSTVYYEQYF.

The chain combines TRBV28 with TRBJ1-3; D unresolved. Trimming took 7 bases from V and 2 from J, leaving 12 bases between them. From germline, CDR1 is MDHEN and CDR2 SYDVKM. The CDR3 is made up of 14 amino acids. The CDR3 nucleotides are TGTGCCAGCACCCCGGGAGGTACTGGAAACACCATATATTTT. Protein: CASTPGGTGNTIYF.

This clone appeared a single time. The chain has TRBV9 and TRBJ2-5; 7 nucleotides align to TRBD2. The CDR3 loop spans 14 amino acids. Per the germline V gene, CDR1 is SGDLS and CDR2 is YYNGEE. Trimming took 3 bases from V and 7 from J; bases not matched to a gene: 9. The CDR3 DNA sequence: TGTGCCAGCAGCGAGGGGAGGGCCTGGGGGACCCAGTACTTC. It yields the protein CASSEGRAWGTQYF.

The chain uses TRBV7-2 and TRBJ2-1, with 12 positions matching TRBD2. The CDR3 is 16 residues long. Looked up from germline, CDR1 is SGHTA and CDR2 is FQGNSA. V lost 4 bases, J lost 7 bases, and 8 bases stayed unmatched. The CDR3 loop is CASSSQLAGGLNEQFF. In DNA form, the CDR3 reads TGTGCCAGCAGCTCACAACTAGCGGGGGGCCTAAATGAGCAGTTCTTC.

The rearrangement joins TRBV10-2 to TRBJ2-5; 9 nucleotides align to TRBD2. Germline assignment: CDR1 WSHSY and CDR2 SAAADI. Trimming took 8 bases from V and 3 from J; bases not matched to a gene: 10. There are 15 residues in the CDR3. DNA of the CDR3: TGCGCCAGCGGCCCCGAGCGGGGGGTGGAAGAGACCCAGTACTTC. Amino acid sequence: CASGPERGVEETQYF.

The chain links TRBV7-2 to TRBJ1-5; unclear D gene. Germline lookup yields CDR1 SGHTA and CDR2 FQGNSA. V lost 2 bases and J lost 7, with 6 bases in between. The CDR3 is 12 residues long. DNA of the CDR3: TGTGCCAGCAGCTTAATGGGCCAGCCCCAGCATTTT. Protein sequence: CASSLMGQPQHF.

The CDR3 loop is CASSHRTESYEQYF. The CDR3 DNA is TGTGCCAGCAGCCACAGGACAGAATCCTACGAGCAGTACTTC. V usage is TRBV5-5 and J usage is TRBJ2-7; tentatively, D is TRBD1 (6 bases). The germline gives CDR1 SGHKS, CDR2 YYEKEE (reference sequence). The length of the CDR3 is 14 residues. Trimming stripped 4 bases from V and 1 base from J, with 12 bases between.

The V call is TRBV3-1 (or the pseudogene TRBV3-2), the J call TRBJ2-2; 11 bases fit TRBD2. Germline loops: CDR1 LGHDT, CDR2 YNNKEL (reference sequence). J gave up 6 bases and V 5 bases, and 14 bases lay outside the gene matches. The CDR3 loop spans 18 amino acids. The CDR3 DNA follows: TGTGCCAGCAGCTCAATGTACGGACTAGCGGGTCCCCCCGGGGAGCTGTTTTTT. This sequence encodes CASSSMYGLAGPPGELFF.

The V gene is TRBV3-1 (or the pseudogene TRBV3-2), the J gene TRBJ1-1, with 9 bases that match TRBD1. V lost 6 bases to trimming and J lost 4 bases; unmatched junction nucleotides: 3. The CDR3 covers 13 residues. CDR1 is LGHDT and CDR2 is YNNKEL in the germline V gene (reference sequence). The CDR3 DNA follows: TGTGCCAGCAGTGACAGGGGGGGCACTGAAGCTTTCTTT. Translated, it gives CASSDRGGTEAFF.

In nucleotides, the CDR3 is TGCAGCGTTCGGGGGGTGAGGGGCCCAGGAAGAAAACTGTTTTTT. Its protein product is CSVRGVRGPGRKLFF. The chain links TRBV29-1 to TRBJ1-4; maybe TRBD1 (5 bases). The CDR3 runs 15 residues. V lost 5 bases, J lost 10 bases, and 23 bases lay in between. Per the germline V gene, CDR1 is SQVTM and CDR2 is ANQGSEA.

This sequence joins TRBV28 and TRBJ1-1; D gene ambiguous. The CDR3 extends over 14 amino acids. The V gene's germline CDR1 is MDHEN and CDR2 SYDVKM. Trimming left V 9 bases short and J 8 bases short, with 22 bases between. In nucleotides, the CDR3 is TGTGCCAGTTCCCAATCTGACCGGCCGAGGGAAGCTTTCTTT. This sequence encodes CASSQSDRPREAFF.

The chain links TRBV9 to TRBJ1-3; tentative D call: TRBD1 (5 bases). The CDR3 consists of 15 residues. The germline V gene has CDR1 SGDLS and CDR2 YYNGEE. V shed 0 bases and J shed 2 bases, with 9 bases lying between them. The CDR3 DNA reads TGTGCCAGCAGCGTAGGGGACTATGCTGGAAACACCATATATTTT. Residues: CASSVGDYAGNTIYF.

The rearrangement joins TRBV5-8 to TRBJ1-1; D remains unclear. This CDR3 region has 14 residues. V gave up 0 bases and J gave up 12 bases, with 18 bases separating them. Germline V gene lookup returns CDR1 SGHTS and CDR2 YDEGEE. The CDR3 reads CASSLGRGLYGTFF. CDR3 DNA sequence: TGTGCCAGCAGCTTGGGCCGGGGATTATATGGGACTTTCTTT.

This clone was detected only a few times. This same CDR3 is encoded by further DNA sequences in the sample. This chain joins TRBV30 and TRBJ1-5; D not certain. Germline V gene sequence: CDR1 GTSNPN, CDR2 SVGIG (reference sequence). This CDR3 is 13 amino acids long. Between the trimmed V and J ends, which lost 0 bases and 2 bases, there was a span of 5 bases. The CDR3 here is CAWSVRGNQPQHF. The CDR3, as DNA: TGTGCCTGGAGTGTACGCGGCAATCAGCCCCAGCATTTT.